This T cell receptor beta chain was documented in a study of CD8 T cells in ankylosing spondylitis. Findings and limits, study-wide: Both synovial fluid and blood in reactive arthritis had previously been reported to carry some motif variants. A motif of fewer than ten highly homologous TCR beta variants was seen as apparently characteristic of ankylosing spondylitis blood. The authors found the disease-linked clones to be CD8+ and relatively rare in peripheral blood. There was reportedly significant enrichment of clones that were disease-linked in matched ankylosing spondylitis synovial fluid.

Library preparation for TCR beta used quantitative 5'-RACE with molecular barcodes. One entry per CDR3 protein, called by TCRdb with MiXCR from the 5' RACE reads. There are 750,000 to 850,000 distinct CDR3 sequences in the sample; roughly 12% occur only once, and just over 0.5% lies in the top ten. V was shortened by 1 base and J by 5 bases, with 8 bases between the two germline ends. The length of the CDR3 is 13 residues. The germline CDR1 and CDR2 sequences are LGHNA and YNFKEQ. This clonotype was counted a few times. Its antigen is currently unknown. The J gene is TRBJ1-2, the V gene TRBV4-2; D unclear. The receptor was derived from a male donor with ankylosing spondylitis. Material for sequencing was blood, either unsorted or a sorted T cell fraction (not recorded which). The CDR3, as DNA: TGTGCCAGCAGCCAAGTTGCGGGATATGGCTACACCTTC. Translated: CASSQVAGYGYTF.